This paragraph covers one T cell receptor (beta chain) sequence. Trimming pared 5 bases from V and 3 bases from J, leaving 20 bases between. The germline V gene has CDR1 SGHAT and CDR2 FQDESV (reference sequence). This CDR3 contains 16 residues. This sample was included in a study of blood T cell repertoires in COVID-19. Study information: From the United States, Italy and Spain came samples of acute and convalescent COVID-19.

Assay: immunoSEQ multiplex PCR; the TCRdb copy retains only in-frame clones and omits some. The sample carries around 320,000 clones, roughly 87% recorded once. The TCR comes from a man aged 18 to 30 with active or convalescent COVID-19. The chain uses TRBV11-1 and TRBJ2-7; TRBD2 is a possible D gene (5 bases). The sequenced sample was peripheral blood. The CDR3 reads CASSRDPRGVGYEQYF. As DNA, the CDR3 is TGTGCCAGCAGCCGAGATCCCCGGGGAGTGGGCTACGAGCAGTACTTC. Complete variable domain (other parts from reference TRBV11-1 and TRBJ2-7): EAEVAQSPRYKITEKSQAVAFWCDPISGHATLYWYRQILGQGPELLVQFQDESVVDDSQLPKDRFSAERLKGVDSTLKIQPAELGDSAMYLCASSRDPRGVGYEQYFGPGTRLTVT.